This T cell receptor (beta chain) is from a study of T cell repertoires in cytomegalovirus infection. For the study at large: Public TCR beta signatures marked donors with CMV infection and the matching HLA.

TCRdb ran MiXCR on the reads and lists one entry per CDR3 protein. Here the sample spans roughly 280,000 distinct CDR3 sequences, about 20% being singletons. Losses at the gene ends were 5 bases for V and 6 bases for J; bases not matched to a gene: 10. The CDR3 has 16 residues. In germline, CDR1 is SEHNR, CDR2 FQNEAQ (reference sequence). About this clonotype itself: The antigen remains undetermined.

General study findings and limits: Summed frequency of public TCR beta families distinguished CMV carriers with the relevant HLA. Predominance within the ex vivo response was attributable to HLA-C-restricted CMV-specific TCR beta clonotypes.

The chain uses TRBV7-9 and TRBJ2-3, with TRBD2 identical over 11 bases. Sequencing used cultured PBMCs, obtained from culture after CMV antigen stimulation. The receptor was derived from a human donor in good health (CMV status not recorded). Some clones in this sample may be carry-over from other donors' samples. The CDR3 reads CASSHPTSGISDTQYF. DNA for the CDR3: TGTGCCAGCAGCCACCCGACTAGCGGGATATCGGATACGCAGTATTTT. The variable domain in full, with the rest retrieved from reference TRBV7-9 and TRBJ2-3, is DTGVSQNPRHKITKRGQNVTFRCDPISEHNRLYWYRQTLGQGPEFLTYFQNEAQLEKSRLLSDRFSAERPKGSFSTLEIQRTEQGDSAMYLCASSHPTSGISDTQYFGPGTRLTVL.